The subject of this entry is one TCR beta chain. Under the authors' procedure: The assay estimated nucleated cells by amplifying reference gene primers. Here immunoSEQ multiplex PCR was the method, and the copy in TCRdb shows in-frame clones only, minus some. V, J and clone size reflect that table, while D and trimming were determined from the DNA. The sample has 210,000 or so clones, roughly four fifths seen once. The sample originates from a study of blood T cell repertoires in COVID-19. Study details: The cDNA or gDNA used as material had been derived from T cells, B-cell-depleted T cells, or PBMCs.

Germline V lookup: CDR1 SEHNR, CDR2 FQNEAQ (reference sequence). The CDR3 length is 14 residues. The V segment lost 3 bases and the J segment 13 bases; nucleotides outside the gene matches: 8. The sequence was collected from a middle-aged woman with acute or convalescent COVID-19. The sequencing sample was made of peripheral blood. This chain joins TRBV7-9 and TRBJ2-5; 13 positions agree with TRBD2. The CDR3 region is CASSFGTSGAKGYF. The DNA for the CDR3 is TGTGCCAGCAGCTTTGGGACTAGCGGGGCAAAAGGGTACTTC.